The entry that follows covers one T cell receptor beta chain sequence. What it binds is unknown. Naivety among CD8 cells was defined by CD45RO negativity and positive CCR7 selection, thereby excluding terminally differentiated effector memory CD45RA+ cells. Sorted-subset replicate PCR reactions contained roughly 210 ng DNA, corresponding to tens of thousands of T cell genomes. Measured with immunoSEQ multiplex PCR; TCRdb has only the in-frame clones, and not every one. The table shows around 550,000 clones, with approximately 96% occurring only once. This sample was included in a study of shared clonotypes between healthy human individuals. Overall study findings and caveats: Represented genetic and exposure-history diversity was restricted by having few donors. Estimated clonotype richness was generally higher in naive than memory subsets.

Trimming cost V 3 bases and J 7 bases, with 7 bases left between them. CDR1 is MDHEN and CDR2 is SYDVKM in the germline V gene. This CDR3 is 12 amino acids long. J is TRBJ2-1 and V is TRBV28; D gene unclear. The clonotype was recovered from a woman aged 25-40 years in good health. Input material: naive CD8+ T cells sorted from blood. The CDR3 is CASSLAWNEQFF. The DNA for the CDR3 is TGTGCCAGCAGTTTGGCCTGGAATGAGCAGTTCTTC. Filled out from reference TRBV28 and TRBJ2-1, the complete variable domain reads DVKVTQSSRYLVKRTGEKVFLECVQDMDHENMFWYRQDPGLGLRLIYFSYDVKMKEKGDIPEGYSVSREKKERFSLILESASTNQTSMYLCASSLAWNEQFFGPGTRLTVL.